The 18 T cell receptor beta chains below come from one sample, sequenced in a study. MiXCR, applied by TCRdb to the reads, yields one record per CDR3 protein. Among some 1,100 distinct CDR3 sequences listed, around 41% were seen once. Sequencing used CD8+ T cells (not recorded whether cultured). Every receptor here comes from a male donor.

The chain uses TRBV19 and TRBJ2-5; D is possibly TRBD1 (5 bases). Between the trimmed V and J ends, which lost 3 bases and 7 bases, there was a span of 12 bases. The CDR3 loop spans 13 amino acids. Germline V gene data show CDR1 as LNHDA and CDR2 as SQIVND (reference sequence). CDR3 residues: CASSIFGQGTQYF. CDR3 DNA: TGTGCCAGTAGTATTTTTGGTCAGGGGACCCAGTACTTC.

By share, this clonotype ranks as large. The genes are TRBV19 and TRBJ2-4; no firm D call. The ends were cut back, 3 bases at V and 1 base at J, with 7 bases in the middle. The CDR3 has 14 amino acids. Per the germline V gene, CDR1 is LNHDA and CDR2 is SQIVND (reference sequence). Here the CDR3 reads CASSISTAKNIQYF. CDR3 sequence (DNA): TGTGCCAGTAGTATCAGTACGGCCAAAAACATTCAGTACTTC.

In its sample, this clonotype is medium-sized. V and J are TRBV15 and TRBJ2-5; D not resolved. There are 13 residues in the CDR3. V shed 4 bases and J shed 4 bases, with 10 bases lying between them. Germline CDR1 LNHNV, CDR2 YYDKDF (reference sequence). The CDR3 bases are TGTGCCACCAGCAAATGGACCGGAGAGACCCAGTACTTC. It translates to CATSKWTGETQYF.

Points on this clonotype: The junction shows a germline mismatch at one end, possibly a read error. The V gene is TRBV19, the J gene TRBJ1-5; D uncertain. The CDR3 has 13 residues. Germline lookup yields CDR1 LNHDA and CDR2 SQIVND (reference sequence). CDR3 sequence: CAGSPRSGQPQHF. The CDR3 region has the DNA TGTGCCGGTAGCCCGCGCTCGGGTCAGCCCCAGCATTTT. The whole variable domain, filled in from reference TRBV19 and TRBJ1-5, reads DGGITQSPKYLFRKEGQNVTLSCEQNLNHDAMYWYRQDPGQGLRLIYYSQIVNDFQKGDIAEGYSVSREKKESFPLTVTSAQKNPTAFYLCAGSPRSGQPQHFGDGTRLSIL.

On this clonotype: The junction and the germline gene differ at one end; a read error may be behind it. This sequence joins TRBV19 and TRBJ1-1; D not resolved. This CDR3 is 13 amino acids long. Looked up from germline, CDR1 is LNHDA and CDR2 is SQIVND (reference sequence). Here the CDR3 reads CASSIRSTTEVFF. The CDR3 region has the DNA TGTGCCAGTAGCATTCGTAGTACCACTGAAGTTTTCTTT.

In this sample, this clonotype is medium-sized. The chain couples TRBV27 to TRBJ2-3, with 9 bases lining up with TRBD2. This CDR3 is 11 amino acids long. Germline V CDR1 and CDR2: MNHEY, SMNVEV (reference sequence). V dropped 3 bases and J dropped 14; count of bases not matched to a gene: 3. The CDR3 DNA is TGTGCCAGCAGTTTGGGGACTAGCCTGTATTTT. It encodes CASSLGTSLYF.

This clonotype appeared many times. The J gene is TRBJ2-7, the V gene TRBV7-2, with D unresolved. CDR3 length equals 18 residues. V was trimmed by 2 bases and J by 1 base, leaving 21 bases between them. Germline CDR1 and CDR2: SGHTA and FQGNSA. Here the CDR3 DNA reads TGTGCCAGCAGCTTATCGTCCGTCTGGCAGGATTTGTCCTACGAGCAGTACTTC. This gives the protein CASSLSSVWQDLSYEQYF.

This clonotype is categorized as large. The chain is built from TRBV19 and TRBJ2-3; D gene uncertain. This CDR3 comprises 13 residues. In germline, CDR1 is LNHDA, CDR2 SQIVND (reference sequence). The V and J ends lost 4 bases and 4 bases respectively, with 9 bases between them. The CDR3 is CASSTRSADTQYF. For the CDR3, the DNA is TGTGCCAGTAGTACCAGGAGCGCAGATACGCAGTATTTT.

As for this clonotype: This may stem from a read error, because a much larger clone lies one nucleotide away. This rearrangement joins TRBV7-8 to TRBJ1-1, with D perhaps TRBD1 (5 bases). Germline assignment: CDR1 SGHVS and CDR2 FQNEAQ. CDR3 size: 15 residues. The CDR3 DNA reads TGTGCCGGCAGACTGGGGCGGGTGTCGAACACTGAAGCTTTCTTT. It specifies CAGRLGRVSNTEAFF.

The V gene is TRBV19, the J gene TRBJ2-1, with 10 bases that match TRBD2. V lost 5 bases and J lost 11; bases outside the gene matches: 12. The germline gives CDR1 LNHDA, CDR2 SQIVND (reference sequence). CDR3 length: 15 amino acids. CDR3 sequence (DNA): TGTGCCAGTAGTTGGACTAGCGGCGGAGGAAATAAGCAGTTCTTC. The encoded protein is CASSWTSGGGNKQFF.

This clonotype was recorded a few times. At one boundary the junction diverges from the germline segment, which might be a read error. The V call is TRBV19, the J call TRBJ2-7, with unresolved D. This CDR3 has 13 residues. Germline V lookup: CDR1 LNHDA, CDR2 SQIVND (reference sequence). As DNA, the CDR3 is TGTGACAGTAGTATCAACGCAGAGTACGAGCAGTACTTC. This codes for CDSSINAEYEQYF.

Many counts were recorded for this clonotype. This chain uses TRBV19 with TRBJ2-7; possible D gene TRBD2, 5 bases. The CDR3 has 13 residues. Trimming removed 1 base at V and 6 bases at J, with 10 bases between. Germline V lookup: CDR1 LNHDA, CDR2 SQIVND (reference sequence). CDR3 DNA: TGTGCCAGTAGTATAGTGTCGCGGGCCGAGCAGTACTTC. It yields the protein CASSIVSRAEQYF.

In regard to this clonotype: A read error may be the cause here, since a much bigger clone is one base away. The chain employs TRBV4-1 and TRBJ1-2; D is ambiguous. CDR3 length equals 16 residues. The V and J ends lost 4 bases and 5 bases respectively, with 20 bases between them. Germline CDR1 reads MGHRA; CDR2 reads YSYEKL. The CDR3 DNA reads TGCGCCAGCAGCCGGGTTTTAGGCTTTCGGTGGTATGGCTACACCTTC. Amino acids: CASSRVLGFRWYGYTF.

Notes on this clonotype: Without the conserved terminal phenylalanine or tryptophan, this CDR3 likely stems from a read error. This chain links TRBV7-3 with TRBJ2-7; D not certain. Germline loops: CDR1 SGHTA, CDR2 FQGTGA. V was shortened by 9 bases and J by 3 bases, with 15 bases between the two germline ends. This CDR3 comprises 13 residues. The CDR3 DNA is TGTGCCAGTAGTATTAGGGCAGACTACGAGCAGTACTAC. This sequence encodes CASSIRADYEQYY.

In this sample, this clonotype is large (0.1 to 1%). V and J are TRBV7-8 and TRBJ2-3, with 7 bases lining up with TRBD1. The CDR3 runs to 17 residues. Germline CDR1 is SGHVS and CDR2 is FQNEAQ. The V segment lost 5 bases and the J segment 6 bases; nucleotides outside the gene matches: 17. CDR3 loop: CASSTLDRTSGFDTQYF. The CDR3 DNA sequence: TGTGCCAGCAGCACCCTGGACAGGACCTCCGGTTTCGATACGCAGTATTTT.

Note on this clonotype: The junction shows a germline mismatch at one end, possibly a read error. The V gene is TRBV19, the J gene TRBJ1-2; no clear D gene. The CDR3 loop spans 13 amino acids. Germline CDR1 LNHDA, CDR2 SQIVND (reference sequence). CDR3 coding DNA: TGTGCAAGTAGTTATACAGCTAACTATGGCTACACCTTC. Encoded protein: CASSYTANYGYTF.

Details on this clonotype: Mismatch with germline at one junction end may stem from a read error. This chain connects TRBV19 to TRBJ2-3; D perhaps matches TRBD2 (6 bases). The CDR3 runs to 13 residues. The germline V gene encodes CDR1 LNHDA and CDR2 SQIVND (reference sequence). CDR3 in amino acids: CVSGGTSTDTQYF. As DNA, the CDR3 is TGTGTCAGTGGTGGGACTTCCACAGATACGCAGTATTTT.

By share, this clonotype counts as medium-sized. J is TRBJ2-7 and V is TRBV19; D gene uncertain. The CDR3 is 13 residues long. The germline gives CDR1 LNHDA, CDR2 SQIVND (reference sequence). Trimming removed 3 bases at V and 7 bases at J, with 13 bases between. In DNA form, the CDR3 reads TGTGCCAGTAGTATGAGACATTTGGAAGAGCAGTACTTC. The encoded protein is CASSMRHLEEQYF.